Listed below are T cell receptor beta chains from one sample, sequenced in a study of kidney transplant recipient with SARS-CoV-2 infection. TCRdb independently ran MiXCR on the reads; one entry per CDR3 protein. The sample includes roughly 250,000 distinct CDR3 sequences, under 30% of them seen just once. Specimen: a blood sample, collected at baseline and around day 120 from a kidney transplant recipient. The receptors were sampled from a young adult male patient who had COVID-19 and was a kidney transplant recipient. Some T cells may be supplied by the graft donor. CDR3s include the opening cysteine and the closing phenylalanine or tryptophan. D genes are given only for firm matches. Clone size is given as once, few, many or a size class.

d_call	v_call	clone_size	j_call	cdr3_aa	cdr3_nt
-	TRBV7-2	many	TRBJ2-7	CASSDRYNSYEQYF	TGTGCCAGCAGCGACAGATACAACTCCTACGAGCAGTACTTC
TRBD2	TRBV3-1	few	TRBJ2-3	CASSPETAGELLDTQYF	TGTGCCAGCAGCCCAGAAACAGCGGGAGAATTACTAGATACGCAGTATTTT
-	TRBV7-6	few	TRBJ2-3	CASSRPGPSDTQYF	TGTGCCAGCAGCCGCCCGGGACCGTCAGATACGCAGTATTTT
-	TRBV2	many	TRBJ1-6	CAGIQGIGSPLHF	TGTGCCGGGATACAGGGTATAGGCTCACCCCTCCACTTT
-	TRBV5-5	many	TRBJ1-5	CASSSPMGTSNQPQHF	TGTGCCAGCAGCTCCCCAATGGGTACGTCAAATCAGCCCCAGCATTTT
-	TRBV10-3	many	TRBJ2-7	CAISDGYEQYF	TGTGCCATCAGTGACGGCTACGAGCAGTACTTC
-	TRBV20-1	many	TRBJ1-2	CSAPEPADYGYTF	TGCAGTGCTCCCGAGCCGGCGGACTATGGCTACACCTTC
-	TRBV12-2	many	TRBJ1-2	CASRGTLTPRKTYGYTF	TGTGCAAGTCGCGGCACGCTGACTCCACGAAAGACCTATGGCTACACCTTC
TRBD1	TRBV10-3	many	TRBJ1-2	CAIRDLTGAEGYGYTF	TGTGCCATCAGGGACCTTACAGGGGCGGAGGGCTATGGCTACACCTTC
TRBD1	TRBV19	many	TRBJ1-6	CASSDRAYNSPLHF	TGTGCCTCCTCGGACAGGGCGTACAATTCACCCCTCCACTTT